This T cell receptor beta chain was obtained from a study of blood T cells in healthy people across ages. General study findings and limits: Long-lived donors carried more naive CD4+ cells and greater diversity than aged donors. It was held that the diversity estimates obtained from one million T cells were underestimates.

Peripheral blood samples of 9 to 10 milliliters were drawn from each donor. Of note for this clonotype: Its specificity is not known.

For the second PCR, which ran for roughly 6 to 12 cycles, a sample-barcoded 5' primer and a J-beta primer mix were used. Each cDNA molecule carried a tag from a template-switch adaptor that contained 12 random nucleotides. TCRdb analysed the 5' RACE reads with MiXCR anew, one entry per CDR3 protein. The sample contains some 1,500,000 distinct CDR3 sequences, roughly 43% of which appear only once. This clonotype originated in a woman between 18 and 29 years old in good health. Sequencing was performed on blood.

The CDR3 sequence: CASSLVGTDNSPLHF. The CDR3 DNA follows: TGTGCCAGCAGCTTAGTCGGGACAGATAATTCACCCCTCCACTTT. J is TRBJ1-6 and V is TRBV7-2; 7 positions match TRBD1. The length of the CDR3 is 15 residues. Germline loops: CDR1 SGHTA, CDR2 FQGNSA. The V and J ends lost 1 base and 5 bases, in that order; junction bases with no gene match: 2.